This T cell receptor (beta chain) was retrieved from a study of neurological immune-mediated disorders. Regarding the study as a whole: No clinical or MRI feature was associated with the multiple sclerosis repertoire cluster.

Unsorted libraries were generated from 2 million PBMCs. These cells had been stored in RNAlater at -80 C. One entry per CDR3 protein results from TCRdb running MiXCR on the 5' RACE reads. The sample includes over 25,000 distinct CDR3 sequences, roughly 1.6% seen only once; the top ten take roughly 8.7%. This clonotype was counted many times. Its target is not known. Germline CDR1 DFQATT, CDR2 SNEGSKA (reference sequence). The length of the CDR3 is 15 residues. V was shortened by 1 base and J by 4 bases, with 17 bases between the two germline ends. The sample taken for sequencing was PBMCs. The chain couples TRBV20-1 to TRBJ2-7; D uncertain. The source of this sequence is a young woman with multiple sclerosis. Here the CDR3 reads CSARGINSADYEQYF. CDR3 bases: TGCAGTGCTAGAGGGATTAACAGCGCCGATTACGAGCAGTACTTC.